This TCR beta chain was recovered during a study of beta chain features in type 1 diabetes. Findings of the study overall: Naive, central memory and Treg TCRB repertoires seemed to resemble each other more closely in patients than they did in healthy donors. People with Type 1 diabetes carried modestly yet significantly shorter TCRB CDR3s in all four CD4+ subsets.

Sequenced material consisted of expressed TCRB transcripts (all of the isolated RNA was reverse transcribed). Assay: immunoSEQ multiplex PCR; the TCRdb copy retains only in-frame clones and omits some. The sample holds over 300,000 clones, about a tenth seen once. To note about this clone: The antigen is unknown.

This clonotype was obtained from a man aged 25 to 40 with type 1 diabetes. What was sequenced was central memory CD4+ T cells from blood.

The CDR3 sequence is CATSSETLGEQYF. As DNA, the CDR3 is TGTGCCACCAGCAGTGAGACTTTGGGAGAGCAGTACTTC. The rearrangement links TRBV15 to TRBJ2-7; D uncertain. Trimming removed 3 bases from V and 7 bases from J, with 13 bases in between. The germline V gene has CDR1 LNHNV and CDR2 YYDKDF (reference sequence). The CDR3 has 13 amino acids.